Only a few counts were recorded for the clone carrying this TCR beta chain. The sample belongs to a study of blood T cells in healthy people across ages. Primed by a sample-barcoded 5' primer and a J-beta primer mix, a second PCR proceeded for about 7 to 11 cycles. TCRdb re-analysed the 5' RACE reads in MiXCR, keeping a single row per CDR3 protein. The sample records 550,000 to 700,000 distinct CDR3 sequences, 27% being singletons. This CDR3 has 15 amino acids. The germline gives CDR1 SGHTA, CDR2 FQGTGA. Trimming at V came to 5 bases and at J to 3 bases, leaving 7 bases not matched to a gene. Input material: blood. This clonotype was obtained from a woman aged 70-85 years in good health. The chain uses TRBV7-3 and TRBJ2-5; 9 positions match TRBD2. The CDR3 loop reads CASSQSTSGKETQYF. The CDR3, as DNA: TGTGCCAGCAGCCAATCGACTAGCGGTAAAGAGACCCAGTACTTC.